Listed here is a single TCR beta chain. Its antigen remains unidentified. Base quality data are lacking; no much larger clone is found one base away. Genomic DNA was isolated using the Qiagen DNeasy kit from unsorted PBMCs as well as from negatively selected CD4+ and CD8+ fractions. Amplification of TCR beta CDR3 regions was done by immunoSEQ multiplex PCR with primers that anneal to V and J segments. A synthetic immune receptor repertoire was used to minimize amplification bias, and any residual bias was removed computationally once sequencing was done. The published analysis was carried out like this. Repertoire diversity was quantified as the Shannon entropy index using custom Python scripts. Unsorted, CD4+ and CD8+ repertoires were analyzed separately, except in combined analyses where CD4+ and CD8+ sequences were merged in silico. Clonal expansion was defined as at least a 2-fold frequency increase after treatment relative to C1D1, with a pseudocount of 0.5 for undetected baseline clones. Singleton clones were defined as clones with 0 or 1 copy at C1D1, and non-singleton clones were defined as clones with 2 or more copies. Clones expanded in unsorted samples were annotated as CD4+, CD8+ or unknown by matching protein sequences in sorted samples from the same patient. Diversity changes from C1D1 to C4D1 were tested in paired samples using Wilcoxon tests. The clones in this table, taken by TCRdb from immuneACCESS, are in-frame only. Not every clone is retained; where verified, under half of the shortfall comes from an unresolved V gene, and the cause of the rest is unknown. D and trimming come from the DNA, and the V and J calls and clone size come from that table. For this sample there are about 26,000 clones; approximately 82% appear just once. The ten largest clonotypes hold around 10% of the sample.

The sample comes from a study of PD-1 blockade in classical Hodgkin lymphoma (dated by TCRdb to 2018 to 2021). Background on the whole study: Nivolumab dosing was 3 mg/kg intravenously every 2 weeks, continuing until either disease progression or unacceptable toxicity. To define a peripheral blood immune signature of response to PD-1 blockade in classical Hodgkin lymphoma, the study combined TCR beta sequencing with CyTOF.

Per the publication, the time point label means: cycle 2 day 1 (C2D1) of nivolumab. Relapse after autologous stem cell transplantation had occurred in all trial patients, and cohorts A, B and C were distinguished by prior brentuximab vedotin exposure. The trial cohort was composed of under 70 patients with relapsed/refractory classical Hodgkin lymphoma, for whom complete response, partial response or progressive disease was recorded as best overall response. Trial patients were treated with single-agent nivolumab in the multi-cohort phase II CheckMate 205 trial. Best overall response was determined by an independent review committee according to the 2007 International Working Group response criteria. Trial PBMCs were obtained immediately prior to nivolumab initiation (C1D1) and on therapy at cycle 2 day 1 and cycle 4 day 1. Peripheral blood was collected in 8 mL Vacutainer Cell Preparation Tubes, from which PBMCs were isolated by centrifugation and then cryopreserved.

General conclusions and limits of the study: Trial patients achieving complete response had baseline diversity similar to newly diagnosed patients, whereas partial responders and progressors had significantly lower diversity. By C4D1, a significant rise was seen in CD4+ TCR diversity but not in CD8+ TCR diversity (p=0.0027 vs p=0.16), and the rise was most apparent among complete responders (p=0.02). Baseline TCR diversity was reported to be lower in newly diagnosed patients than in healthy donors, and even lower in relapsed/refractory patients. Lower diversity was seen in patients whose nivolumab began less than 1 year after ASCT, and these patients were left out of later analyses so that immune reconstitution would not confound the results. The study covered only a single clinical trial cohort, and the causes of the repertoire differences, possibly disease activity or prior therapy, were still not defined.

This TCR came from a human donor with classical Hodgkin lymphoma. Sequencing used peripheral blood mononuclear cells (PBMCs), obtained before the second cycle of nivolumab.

The CDR3 corresponds to CASSQERGGSYEQYF. The nucleotide sequence is TGCGCCAGCAGCCAAGAACGCGGGGGGTCCTACGAGCAGTACTTC. The rearranged chain carries TRBV4-3 and TRBJ2-7, and 8 junctional nucleotides match TRBD2. CDR1 LGHNA and CDR2 YSLEER were looked up in the germline V gene. Germline trimming: 0 bases from V, 1 base from J; junction bases outside gene matches: 2. From its cysteine to its phenylalanine, the CDR3 spans 15 amino acids. Only CDR3 DNA is held: 45 bases, read in frame from base 1.